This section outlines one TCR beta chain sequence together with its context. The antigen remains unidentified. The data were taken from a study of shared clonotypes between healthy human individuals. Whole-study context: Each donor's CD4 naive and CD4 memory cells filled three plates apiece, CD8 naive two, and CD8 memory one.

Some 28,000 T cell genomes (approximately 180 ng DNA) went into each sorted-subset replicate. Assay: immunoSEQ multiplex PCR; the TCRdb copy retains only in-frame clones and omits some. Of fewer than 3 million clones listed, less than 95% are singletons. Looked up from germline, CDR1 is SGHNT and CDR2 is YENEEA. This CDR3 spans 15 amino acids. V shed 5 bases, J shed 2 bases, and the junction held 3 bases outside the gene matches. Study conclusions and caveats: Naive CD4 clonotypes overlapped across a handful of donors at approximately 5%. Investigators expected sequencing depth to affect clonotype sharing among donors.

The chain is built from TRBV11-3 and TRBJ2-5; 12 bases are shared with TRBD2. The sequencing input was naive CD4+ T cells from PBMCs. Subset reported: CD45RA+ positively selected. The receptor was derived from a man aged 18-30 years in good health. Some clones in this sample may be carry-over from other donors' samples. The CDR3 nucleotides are TGTGCCAGCAGCATTGGACTAGCGGGGCAAGAGACCCAGTACTTC. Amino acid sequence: CASSIGLAGQETQYF.